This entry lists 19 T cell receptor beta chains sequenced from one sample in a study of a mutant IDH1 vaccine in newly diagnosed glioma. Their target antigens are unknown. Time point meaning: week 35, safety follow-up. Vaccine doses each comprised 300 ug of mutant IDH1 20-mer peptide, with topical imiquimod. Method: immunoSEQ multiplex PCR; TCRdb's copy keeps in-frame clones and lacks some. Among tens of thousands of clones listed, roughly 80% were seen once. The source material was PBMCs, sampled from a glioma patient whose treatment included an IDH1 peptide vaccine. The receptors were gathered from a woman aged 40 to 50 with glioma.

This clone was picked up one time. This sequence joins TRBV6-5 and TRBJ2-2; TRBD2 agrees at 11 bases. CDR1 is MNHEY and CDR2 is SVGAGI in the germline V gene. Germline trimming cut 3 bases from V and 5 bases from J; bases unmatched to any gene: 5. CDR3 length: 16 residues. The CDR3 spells CASSYSSGGYTGELFF. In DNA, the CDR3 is TGTGCCAGCAGTTATTCTAGCGGGGGGTATACCGGGGAGCTGTTTTTT.

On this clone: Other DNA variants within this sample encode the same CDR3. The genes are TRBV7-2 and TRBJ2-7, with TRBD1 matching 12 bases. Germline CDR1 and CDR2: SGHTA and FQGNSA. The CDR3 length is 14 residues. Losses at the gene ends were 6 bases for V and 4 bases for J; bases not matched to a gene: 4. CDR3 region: CASRRGQGAYEQYF. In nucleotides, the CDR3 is TGTGCCAGCAGGCGGGGACAGGGGGCTTACGAGCAGTACTTC.

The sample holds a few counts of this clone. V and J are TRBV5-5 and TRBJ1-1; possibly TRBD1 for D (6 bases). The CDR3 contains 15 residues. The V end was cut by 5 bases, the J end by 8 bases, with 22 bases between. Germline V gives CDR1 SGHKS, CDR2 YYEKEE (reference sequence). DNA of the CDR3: TGTGCCAGCAGTAGGTCTCGGGAAGGGGGACGCGAAGCTTTCTTT. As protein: CASSRSREGGREAFF.

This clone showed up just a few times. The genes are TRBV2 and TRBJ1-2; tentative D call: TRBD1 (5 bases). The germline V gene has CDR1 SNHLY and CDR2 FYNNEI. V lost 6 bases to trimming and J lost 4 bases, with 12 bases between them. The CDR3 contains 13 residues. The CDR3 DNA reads TGTGCCAGCAGCCCGGGACCCCGCTATGGCTACACCTTC. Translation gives CASSPGPRYGYTF.

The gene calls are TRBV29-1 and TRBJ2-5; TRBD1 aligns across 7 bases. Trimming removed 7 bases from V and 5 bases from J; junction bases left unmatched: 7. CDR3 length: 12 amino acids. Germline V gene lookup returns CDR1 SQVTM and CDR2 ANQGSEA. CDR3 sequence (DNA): TGCAGCGCCTGGACAGGTGGGGAGACCCAGTACTTC. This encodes CSAWTGGETQYF. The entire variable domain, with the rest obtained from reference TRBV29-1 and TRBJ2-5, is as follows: SAVISQKPSRDICQRGTSLTIQCQVDSQVTMMFWYRQQPGQSLTLIATANQGSEATYESGFVIDKFPISRPNLTFSTLTVSNMSPEDSSIYLCSAWTGGETQYFGPGTRLLVL.

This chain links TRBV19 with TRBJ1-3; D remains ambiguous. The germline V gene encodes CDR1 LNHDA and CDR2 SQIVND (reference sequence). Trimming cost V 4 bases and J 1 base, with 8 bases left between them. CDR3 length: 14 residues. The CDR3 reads CASSRKLSGNTIYF. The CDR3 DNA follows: TGTGCCAGTAGTAGAAAGTTGTCTGGAAACACCATATATTTT.

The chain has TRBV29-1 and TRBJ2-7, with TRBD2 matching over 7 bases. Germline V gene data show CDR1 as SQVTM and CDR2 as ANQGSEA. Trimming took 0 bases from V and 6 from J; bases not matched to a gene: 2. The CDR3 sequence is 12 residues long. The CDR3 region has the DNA TGCAGCGTTGAAGATGGGGGGGGCGAGCAGTACTTC. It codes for CSVEDGGGEQYF.

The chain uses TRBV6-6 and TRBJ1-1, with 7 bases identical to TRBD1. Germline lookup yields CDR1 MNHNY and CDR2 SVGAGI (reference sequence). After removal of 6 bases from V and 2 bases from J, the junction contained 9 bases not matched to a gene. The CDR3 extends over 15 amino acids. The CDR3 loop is CASRPRDSPNTEAFF. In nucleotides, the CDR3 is TGTGCCAGCAGACCCCGGGACAGCCCTAACACTGAAGCTTTCTTT.

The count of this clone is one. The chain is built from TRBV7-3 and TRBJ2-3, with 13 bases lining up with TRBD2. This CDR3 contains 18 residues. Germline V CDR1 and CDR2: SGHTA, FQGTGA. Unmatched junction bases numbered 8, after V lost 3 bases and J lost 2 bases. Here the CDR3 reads CASSFSSGTSGDTDTQYF. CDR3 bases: TGTGCCAGCAGCTTCTCCTCCGGGACTAGCGGGGACACAGATACGCAGTATTTT.

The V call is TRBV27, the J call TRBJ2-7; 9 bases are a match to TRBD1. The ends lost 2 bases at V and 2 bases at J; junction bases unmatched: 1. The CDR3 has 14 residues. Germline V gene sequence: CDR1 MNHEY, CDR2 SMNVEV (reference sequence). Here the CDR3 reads CASSLRQGAYEQYF. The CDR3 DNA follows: TGTGCCAGCAGTTTACGACAGGGGGCCTACGAGCAGTACTTC.

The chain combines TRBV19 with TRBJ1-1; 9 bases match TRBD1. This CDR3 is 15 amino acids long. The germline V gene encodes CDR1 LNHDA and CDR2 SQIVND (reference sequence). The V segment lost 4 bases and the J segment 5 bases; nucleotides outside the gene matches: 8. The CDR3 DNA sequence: TGTGCCAGTAGTACCCCGACAGGGGGAGGGACTGAAGCTTTCTTT. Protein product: CASSTPTGGGTEAFF.

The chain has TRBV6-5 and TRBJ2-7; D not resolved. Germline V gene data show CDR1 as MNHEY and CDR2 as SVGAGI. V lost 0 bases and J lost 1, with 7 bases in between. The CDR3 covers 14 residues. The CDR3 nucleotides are TGTGCCAGCAGTTACTCATTGGGGTCCTACGAGCAGTACTTC. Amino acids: CASSYSLGSYEQYF.

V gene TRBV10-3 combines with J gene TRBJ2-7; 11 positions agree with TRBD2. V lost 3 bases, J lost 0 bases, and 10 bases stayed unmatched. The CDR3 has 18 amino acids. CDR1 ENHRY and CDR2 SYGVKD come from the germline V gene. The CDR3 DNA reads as TGTGCCATCAGTGACCCAAAGGGTAGCGGGGGGGCCTCCTACGAGCAGTACTTC. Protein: CAISDPKGSGGASYEQYF.

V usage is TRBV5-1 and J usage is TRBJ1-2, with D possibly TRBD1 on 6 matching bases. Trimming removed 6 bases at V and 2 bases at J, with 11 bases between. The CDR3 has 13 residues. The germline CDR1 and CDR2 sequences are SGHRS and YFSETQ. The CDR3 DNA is TGCGCCAGCACTACAGGGAGGAACTATGGCTACACCTTC. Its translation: CASTTGRNYGYTF.

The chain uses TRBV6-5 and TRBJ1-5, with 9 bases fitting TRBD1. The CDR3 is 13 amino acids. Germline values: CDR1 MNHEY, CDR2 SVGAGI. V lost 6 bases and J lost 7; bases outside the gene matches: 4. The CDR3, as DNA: TGTGCCAGCAGGGACAGGGGTGAGCAGCCCCAGCATTTT. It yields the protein CASRDRGEQPQHF.

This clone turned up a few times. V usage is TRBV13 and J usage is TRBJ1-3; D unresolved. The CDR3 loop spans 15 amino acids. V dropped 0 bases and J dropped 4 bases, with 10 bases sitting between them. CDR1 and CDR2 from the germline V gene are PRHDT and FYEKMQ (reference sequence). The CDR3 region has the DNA TGTGCCAGCAGCTTAGGGCCCCGCCCCGGAAACACCATATATTTT. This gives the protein CASSLGPRPGNTIYF.

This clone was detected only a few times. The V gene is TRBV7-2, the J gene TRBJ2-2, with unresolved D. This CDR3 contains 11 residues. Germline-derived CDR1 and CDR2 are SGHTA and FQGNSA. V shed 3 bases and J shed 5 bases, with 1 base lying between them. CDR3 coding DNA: TGTGCCAGCAGCTTTACCGGGGAGCTGTTTTTT. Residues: CASSFTGELFF.

The CDR3, as DNA: TGTGCCTGGAGTCCGACAGGAAAGACGGCTGAAGCTTTCTTT. Its protein product is CAWSPTGKTAEAFF. The chain joins TRBV30 to TRBJ1-1; possible D gene TRBD1, 6 bases. There are 14 residues in the CDR3. Deletions cut 2 bases from V and 6 bases from J, with 16 bases between. CDR1 GTSNPN and CDR2 SVGIG come from the germline V gene (reference sequence).

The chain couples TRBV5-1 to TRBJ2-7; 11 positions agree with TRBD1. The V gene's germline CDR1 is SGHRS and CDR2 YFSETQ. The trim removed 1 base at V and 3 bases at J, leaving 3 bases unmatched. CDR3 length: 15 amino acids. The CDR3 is CASSLTGTGGYEQYF. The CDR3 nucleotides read TGCGCCAGCAGCTTGACCGGGACAGGGGGCTACGAGCAGTACTTC.